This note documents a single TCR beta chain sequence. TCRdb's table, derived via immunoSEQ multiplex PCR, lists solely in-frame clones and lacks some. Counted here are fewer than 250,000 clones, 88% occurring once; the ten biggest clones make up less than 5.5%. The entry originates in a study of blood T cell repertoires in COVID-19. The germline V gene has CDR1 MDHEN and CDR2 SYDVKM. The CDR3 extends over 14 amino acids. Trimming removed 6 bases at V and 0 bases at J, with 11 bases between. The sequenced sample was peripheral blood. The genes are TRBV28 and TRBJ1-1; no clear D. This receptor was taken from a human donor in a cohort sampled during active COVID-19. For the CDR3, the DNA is TGTGCCAGCAGCAAAGCGGTTATGAACACTGAAGCTTTCTTT. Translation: CASSKAVMNTEAFF.